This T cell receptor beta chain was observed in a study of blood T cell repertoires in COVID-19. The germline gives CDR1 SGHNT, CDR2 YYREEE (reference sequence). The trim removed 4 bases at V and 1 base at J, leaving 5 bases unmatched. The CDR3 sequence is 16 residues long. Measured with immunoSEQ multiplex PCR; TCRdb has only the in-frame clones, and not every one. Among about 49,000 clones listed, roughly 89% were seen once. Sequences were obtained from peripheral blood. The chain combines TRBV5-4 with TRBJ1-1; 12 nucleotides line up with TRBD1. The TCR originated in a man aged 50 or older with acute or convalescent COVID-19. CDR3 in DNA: TGTGCCAGCAGCACGGGACAGGGGGCTAAGAACACTGAAGCTTTCTTT. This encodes CASSTGQGAKNTEAFF.